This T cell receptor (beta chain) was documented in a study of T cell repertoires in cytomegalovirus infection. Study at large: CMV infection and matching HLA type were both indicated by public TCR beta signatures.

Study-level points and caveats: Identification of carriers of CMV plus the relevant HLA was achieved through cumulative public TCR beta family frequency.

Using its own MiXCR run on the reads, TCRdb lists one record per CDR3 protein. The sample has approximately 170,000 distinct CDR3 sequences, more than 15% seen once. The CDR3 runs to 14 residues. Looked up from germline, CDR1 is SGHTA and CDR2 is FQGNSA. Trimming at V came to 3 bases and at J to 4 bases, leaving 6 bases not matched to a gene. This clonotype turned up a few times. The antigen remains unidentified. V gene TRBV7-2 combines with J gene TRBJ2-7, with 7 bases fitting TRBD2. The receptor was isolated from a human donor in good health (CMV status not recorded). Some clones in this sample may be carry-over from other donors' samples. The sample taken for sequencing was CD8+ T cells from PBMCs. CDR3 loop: CASSFGWGGYEQYF. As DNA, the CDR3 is TGTGCCAGCAGCTTTGGGTGGGGAGGGTACGAGCAGTACTTC. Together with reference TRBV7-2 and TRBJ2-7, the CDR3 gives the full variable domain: GAGVSQSPSNKVTEKGKDVELRCDPISGHTALYWYRQSLGQGLEFLIYFQGNSAPDKSGLPSDRFSAERTGGSVSTLTIQRTQQEDSAVYLCASSFGWGGYEQYFGPGTRLTVT.